These 7 T cell receptor beta chains share one sample of origin, sequenced in a study of blood T cell repertoires in COVID-19. The repertoire was sequenced with immunoSEQ multiplex PCR; TCRdb's copy has only in-frame clones and lacks some. The sample carries 30,000 or so clones, roughly nine tenths recorded once. Source material: peripheral blood. The receptors come from a human donor with active COVID-19. The donor label of this sample is uncertain.

The chain combines TRBV14 with TRBJ1-1; 10 nucleotides align to TRBD1. With V trimmed by 4 bases and J by 5 bases, 1 base remained unmatched. The CDR3 runs to 13 residues. Germline V gene lookup returns CDR1 SGHDN and CDR2 FVKESK. The CDR3 region has the DNA TGTGCCAGCAGCCTGGGACAGGGGACTGAAGCTTTCTTT. Its translation is CASSLGQGTEAFF.

This rearrangement joins TRBV5-1 to TRBJ2-1; TRBD2 aligns across 14 bases. V shed 7 bases and J 4 bases; nucleotides not matched to a gene: 10. The CDR3 runs to 17 residues. Looked up from germline, CDR1 is SGHRS and CDR2 is YFSETQ. The CDR3 is CASATTSGGASYNEQFF. The CDR3 DNA sequence: TGCGCCAGCGCGACGACTAGCGGGGGGGCTTCTTACAATGAGCAGTTCTTC.

The V call is TRBV5-4, the J call TRBJ1-1, with 10 nucleotides matching TRBD1. The germline V gene encodes CDR1 SGHNT and CDR2 YYREEE (reference sequence). With V trimmed by 5 bases and J by 4 bases, 8 bases remained unmatched. The CDR3 runs 15 residues. CDR3 nucleotides: TGTGCCAGCAGACGGAGGGGGACAGGGGCCACTGAAGCTTTCTTT. It specifies CASRRRGTGATEAFF.

J is TRBJ1-2 and V is TRBV29-1; tentatively, D is TRBD1 (6 bases). The length of the CDR3 is 15 residues. V lost 6 bases and J lost 5, with 22 bases in between. Germline CDR1 SQVTM, CDR2 ANQGSEA. The CDR3 region has the DNA TGCAGCGTAGCCCCAGGGGCCCAAGGGGTTTATGGCTACACCTTC. It specifies CSVAPGAQGVYGYTF.

In its sample, this clone was seen a few times. The chain uses TRBV10-3 and TRBJ2-7; D possibly corresponds to TRBD2 (6 bases). V lost 3 bases, J lost 3 bases, and 12 bases lay in between. Germline CDR1 is ENHRY and CDR2 is SYGVKD. The CDR3 covers 14 residues. The CDR3 is CAISEIAEFYEQYF. The CDR3 bases are TGTGCCATCAGTGAAATAGCGGAGTTCTACGAGCAGTACTTC.

This chain joins TRBV9 and TRBJ2-7; 8 nucleotides agree with TRBD1. From germline, CDR1 is SGDLS and CDR2 YYNGEE. Trimming took 4 bases from V and 3 from J; bases not matched to a gene: 3. CDR3 length: 13 residues. The CDR3 DNA reads as TGTGCCAGCAGCTTAGACAGGGGCTACGAGCAGTACTTC. The encoded protein is CASSLDRGYEQYF.

The chain recombines TRBV4-1 with TRBJ2-3, with a weak D call TRBD2 (5 bases). Per germline, CDR1 MGHRA and CDR2 YSYEKL. This CDR3 has 16 amino acids. V was cut by 1 base and J by 0 bases, with 11 bases left in between. The CDR3 DNA reads as TGCGCCAGCAGCCAAGCGCAAAGCGGAAGCACAGATACGCAGTATTTT. Amino acid sequence: CASSQAQSGSTDTQYF.